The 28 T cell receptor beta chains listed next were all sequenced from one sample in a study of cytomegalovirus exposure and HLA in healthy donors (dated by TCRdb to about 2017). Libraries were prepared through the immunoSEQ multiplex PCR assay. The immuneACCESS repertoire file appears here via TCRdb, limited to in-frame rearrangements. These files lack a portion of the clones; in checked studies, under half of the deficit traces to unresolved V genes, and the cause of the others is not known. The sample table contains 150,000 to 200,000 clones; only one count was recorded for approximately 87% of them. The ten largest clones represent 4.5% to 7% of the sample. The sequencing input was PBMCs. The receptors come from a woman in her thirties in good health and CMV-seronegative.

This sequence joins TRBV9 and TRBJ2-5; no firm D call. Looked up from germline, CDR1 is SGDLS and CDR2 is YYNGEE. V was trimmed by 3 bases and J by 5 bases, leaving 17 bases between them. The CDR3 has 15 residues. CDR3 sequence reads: CASSASRGGLETQYF. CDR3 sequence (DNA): TGTGCCAGCAGCGCCAGTAGAGGCGGTTTGGAGACCCAGTACTTC.

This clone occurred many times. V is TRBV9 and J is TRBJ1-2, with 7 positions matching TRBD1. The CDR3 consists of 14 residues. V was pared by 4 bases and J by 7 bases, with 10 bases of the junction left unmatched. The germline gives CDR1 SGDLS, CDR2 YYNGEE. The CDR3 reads CASSSGTVWPGYTF. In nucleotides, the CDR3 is TGTGCCAGCAGCTCGGGGACAGTCTGGCCTGGCTACACCTTC.

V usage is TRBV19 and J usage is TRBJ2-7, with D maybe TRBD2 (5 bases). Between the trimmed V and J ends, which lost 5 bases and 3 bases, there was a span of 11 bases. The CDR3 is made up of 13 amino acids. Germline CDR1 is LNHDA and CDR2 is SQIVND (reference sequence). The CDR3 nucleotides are TGTGCCAGTAGTCCTACGGGAAGCTACGAGCAGTACTTC. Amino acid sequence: CASSPTGSYEQYF.

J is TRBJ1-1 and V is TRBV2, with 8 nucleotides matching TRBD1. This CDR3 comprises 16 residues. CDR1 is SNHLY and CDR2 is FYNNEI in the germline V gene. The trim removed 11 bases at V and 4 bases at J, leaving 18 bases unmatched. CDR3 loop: CALQGGPSRKGTEAFF. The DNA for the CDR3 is TGTGCCCTACAGGGGGGCCCTTCGAGGAAGGGCACTGAAGCTTTCTTT.

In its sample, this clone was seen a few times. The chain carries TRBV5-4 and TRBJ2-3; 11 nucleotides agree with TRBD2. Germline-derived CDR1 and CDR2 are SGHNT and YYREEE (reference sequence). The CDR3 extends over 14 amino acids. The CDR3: CAGGVAGGHDTQYF. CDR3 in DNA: TGTGCTGGCGGTGTAGCGGGAGGGCATGATACGCAGTATTTT.

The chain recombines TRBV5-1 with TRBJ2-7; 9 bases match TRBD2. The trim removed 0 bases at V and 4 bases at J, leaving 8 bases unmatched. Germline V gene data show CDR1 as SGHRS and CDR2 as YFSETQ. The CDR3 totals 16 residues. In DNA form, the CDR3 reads TGCGCCAGCAGCTTGGGAACTAGCGGGCTGCGTTACGAGCAGTACTTC. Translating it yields CASSLGTSGLRYEQYF.

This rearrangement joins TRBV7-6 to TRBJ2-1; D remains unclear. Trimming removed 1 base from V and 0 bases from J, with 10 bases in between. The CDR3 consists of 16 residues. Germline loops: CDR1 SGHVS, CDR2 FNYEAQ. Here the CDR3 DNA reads TGTGCCAGCAGCTTAGACCCGGGTAGCTCCTACAATGAGCAGTTCTTC. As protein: CASSLDPGSSYNEQFF.

CDR3 nucleotide sequence: TGTGCCAGTAGTAAGGGGACACTGAACACTGAAGCTTTCTTT. This encodes CASSKGTLNTEAFF. The rearrangement uses TRBV19 and TRBJ1-1; weak D call: TRBD1 (6 bases). V was clipped by 4 bases and J by 0 bases, with 9 bases between them. The CDR3 runs to 14 residues. Looked up from germline, CDR1 is LNHDA and CDR2 is SQIVND (reference sequence). Looking up the rest from reference TRBV19 and TRBJ1-1 gives the full variable domain: DGGITQSPKYLFRKEGQNVTLSCEQNLNHDAMYWYRQDPGQGLRLIYYSQIVNDFQKGDIAEGYSVSREKKESFPLTVTSAQKNPTAFYLCASSKGTLNTEAFFGQGTRLTVV.

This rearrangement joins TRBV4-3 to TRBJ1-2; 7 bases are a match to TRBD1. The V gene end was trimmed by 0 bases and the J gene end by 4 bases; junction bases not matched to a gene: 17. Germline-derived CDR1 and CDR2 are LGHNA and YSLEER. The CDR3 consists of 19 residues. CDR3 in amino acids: CASSQDYTKGAALLYGYTF. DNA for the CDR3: TGCGCCAGCAGCCAAGACTACACCAAGGGGGCAGCCTTGCTCTATGGCTACACCTTC.

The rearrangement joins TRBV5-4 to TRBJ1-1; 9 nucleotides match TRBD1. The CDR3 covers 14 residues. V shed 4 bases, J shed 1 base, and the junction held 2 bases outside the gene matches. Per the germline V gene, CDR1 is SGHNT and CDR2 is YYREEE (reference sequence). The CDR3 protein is CASSKQGANTEAFF. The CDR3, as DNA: TGTGCCAGCAGCAAACAGGGGGCGAACACTGAAGCTTTCTTT. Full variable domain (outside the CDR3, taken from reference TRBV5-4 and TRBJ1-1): ETGVTQSPTHLIKTRGQQVTLRCSSQSGHNTVSWYQQALGQGPQFIFQYYREEENGRGNFPPRFSGLQFPNYSSELNVNALELDDSALYLCASSKQGANTEAFFGQGTRLTVV.

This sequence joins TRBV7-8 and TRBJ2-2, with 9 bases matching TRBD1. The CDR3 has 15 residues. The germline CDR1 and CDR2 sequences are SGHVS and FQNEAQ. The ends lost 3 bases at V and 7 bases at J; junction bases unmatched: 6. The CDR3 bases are TGTGCCAGCAGCTTTGTGACAGGGGGTGGCGGGGAGCTGTTTTTT. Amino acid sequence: CASSFVTGGGGELFF.

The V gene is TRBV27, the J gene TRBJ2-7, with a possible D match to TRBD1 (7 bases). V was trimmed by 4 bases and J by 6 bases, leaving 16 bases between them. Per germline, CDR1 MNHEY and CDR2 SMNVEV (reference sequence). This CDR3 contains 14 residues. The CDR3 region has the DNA TGTGCCAGCAGTTCCGACAGGGACTCGCCCGAGCAGTACTTC. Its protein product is CASSSDRDSPEQYF.

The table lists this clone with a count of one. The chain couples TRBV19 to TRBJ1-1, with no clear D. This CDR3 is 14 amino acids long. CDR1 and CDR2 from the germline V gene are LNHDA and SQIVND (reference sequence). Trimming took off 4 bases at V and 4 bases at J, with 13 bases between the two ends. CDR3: CASSTGWTVTEAFF. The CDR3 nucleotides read TGTGCCAGTAGTACGGGATGGACGGTCACTGAAGCTTTCTTT. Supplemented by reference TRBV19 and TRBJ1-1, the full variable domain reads DGGITQSPKYLFRKEGQNVTLSCEQNLNHDAMYWYRQDPGQGLRLIYYSQIVNDFQKGDIAEGYSVSREKKESFPLTVTSAQKNPTAFYLCASSTGWTVTEAFFGQGTRLTVV.

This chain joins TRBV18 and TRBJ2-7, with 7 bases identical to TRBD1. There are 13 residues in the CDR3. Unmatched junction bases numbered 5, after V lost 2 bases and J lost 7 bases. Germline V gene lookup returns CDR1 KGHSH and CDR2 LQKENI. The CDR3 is CASSPDRVGEQYF. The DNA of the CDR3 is TGTGCCAGCTCACCAGACAGGGTCGGTGAGCAGTACTTC.

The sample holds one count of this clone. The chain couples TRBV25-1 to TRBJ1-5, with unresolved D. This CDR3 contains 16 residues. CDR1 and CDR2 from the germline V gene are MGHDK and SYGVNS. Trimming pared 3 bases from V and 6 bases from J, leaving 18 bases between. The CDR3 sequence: CASSDPRTGSVQPQHF. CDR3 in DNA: TGTGCCAGCAGTGATCCTCGAACCGGGAGCGTTCAGCCCCAGCATTTT.

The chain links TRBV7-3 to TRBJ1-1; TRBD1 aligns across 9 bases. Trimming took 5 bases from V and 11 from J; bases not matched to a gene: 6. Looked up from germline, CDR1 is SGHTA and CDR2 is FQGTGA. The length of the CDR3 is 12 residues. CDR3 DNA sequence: TGTGCCAGCAGCCCAGGGGACAGGGTGGCTTTCTTT. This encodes CASSPGDRVAFF.

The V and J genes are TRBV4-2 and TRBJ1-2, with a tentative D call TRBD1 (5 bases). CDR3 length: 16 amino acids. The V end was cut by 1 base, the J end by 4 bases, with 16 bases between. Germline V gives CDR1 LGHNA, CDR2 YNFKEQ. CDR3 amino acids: CASSQGLRDGLYGYTF. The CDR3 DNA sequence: TGTGCCAGCAGCCAAGGTTTAAGGGACGGTCTCTATGGCTACACCTTC.

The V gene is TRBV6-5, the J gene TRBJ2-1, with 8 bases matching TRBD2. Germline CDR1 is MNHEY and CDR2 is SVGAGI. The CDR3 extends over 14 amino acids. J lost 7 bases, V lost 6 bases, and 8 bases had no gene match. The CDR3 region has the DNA TGTGCCAGCAGCGGGGTAGCGGGATTTAATGAGCAGTTCTTC. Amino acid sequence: CASSGVAGFNEQFF.

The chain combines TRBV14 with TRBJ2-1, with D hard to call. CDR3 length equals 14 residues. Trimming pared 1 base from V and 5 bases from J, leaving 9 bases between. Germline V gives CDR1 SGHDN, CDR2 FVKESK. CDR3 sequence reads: CASSQARLHNEQFF. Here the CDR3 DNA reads TGTGCCAGCAGCCAAGCTCGGCTCCACAATGAGCAGTTCTTC.

In DNA form, the CDR3 reads TGTGCCAGCACAAGACAGGGGGGAAGGGACACTGAAGCTTTCTTT. This gives the protein CASTRQGGRDTEAFF. The genes are TRBV7-9 and TRBJ1-1; 9 bases are shared with TRBD1. The germline V gene has CDR1 SEHNR and CDR2 FQNEAQ (reference sequence). Trimming took 7 bases from V and 3 from J; bases not matched to a gene: 9. There are 15 residues in the CDR3. Supplemented by reference TRBV7-9 and TRBJ1-1, the full variable domain reads DTGVSQNPRHKITKRGQNVTFRCDPISEHNRLYWYRQTLGQGPEFLTYFQNEAQLEKSRLLSDRFSAERPKGSFSTLEIQRTEQGDSAMYLCASTRQGGRDTEAFFGQGTRLTVV.

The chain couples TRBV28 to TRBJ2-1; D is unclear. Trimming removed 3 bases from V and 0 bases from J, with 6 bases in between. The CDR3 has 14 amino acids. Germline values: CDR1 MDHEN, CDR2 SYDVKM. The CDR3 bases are TGTGCCAGCAGTTTTGAAGGCTCCTACAATGAGCAGTTCTTC. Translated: CASSFEGSYNEQFF.

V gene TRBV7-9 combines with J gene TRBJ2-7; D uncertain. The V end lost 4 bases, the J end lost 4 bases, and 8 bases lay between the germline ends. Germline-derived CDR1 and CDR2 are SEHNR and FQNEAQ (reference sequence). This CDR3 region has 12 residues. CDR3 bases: TGTGCCAGCAGCTCCACCTCATACGAGCAGTACTTC. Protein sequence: CASSSTSYEQYF. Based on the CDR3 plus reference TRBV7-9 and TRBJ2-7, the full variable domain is DTGVSQNPRHKITKRGQNVTFRCDPISEHNRLYWYRQTLGQGPEFLTYFQNEAQLEKSRLLSDRFSAERPKGSFSTLEIQRTEQGDSAMYLCASSSTSYEQYFGPGTRLTVT.

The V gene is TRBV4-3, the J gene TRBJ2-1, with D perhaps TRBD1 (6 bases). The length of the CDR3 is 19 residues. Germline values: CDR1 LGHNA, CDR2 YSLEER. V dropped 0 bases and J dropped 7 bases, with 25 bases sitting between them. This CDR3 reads CASSQDQTDWGLGINEQFF. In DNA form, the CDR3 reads TGCGCCAGCAGCCAAGACCAAACGGATTGGGGGCTCGGGATAAATGAGCAGTTCTTC.

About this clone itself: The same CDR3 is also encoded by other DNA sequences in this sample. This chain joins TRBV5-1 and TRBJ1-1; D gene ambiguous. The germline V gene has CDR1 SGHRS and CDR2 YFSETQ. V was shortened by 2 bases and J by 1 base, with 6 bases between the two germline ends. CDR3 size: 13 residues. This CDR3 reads CASSLRENTEAFF. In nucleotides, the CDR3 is TGCGCCAGCAGCTTACGGGAGAACACTGAAGCTTTCTTT.

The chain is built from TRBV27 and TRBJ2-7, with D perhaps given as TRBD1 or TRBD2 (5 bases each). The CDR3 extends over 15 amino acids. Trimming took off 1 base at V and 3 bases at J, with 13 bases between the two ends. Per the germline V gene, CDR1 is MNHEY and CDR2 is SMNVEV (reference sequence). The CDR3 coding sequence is TGTGCCAGCAGTTTATTTTTGGGACGGATCTACGAGCAGTACTTC. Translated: CASSLFLGRIYEQYF.

For the CDR3, the DNA is TGTGCCAGCAGCTTAGGACAGGGGGAAGCTTTCTTT. Amino acid sequence: CASSLGQGEAFF. The chain recombines TRBV11-1 with TRBJ1-1; 8 nucleotides line up with TRBD1. The CDR3 has 12 amino acids. In germline, CDR1 is SGHAT, CDR2 FQDESV (reference sequence). The ends lost 1 base at V and 8 bases at J; junction bases unmatched: 0.

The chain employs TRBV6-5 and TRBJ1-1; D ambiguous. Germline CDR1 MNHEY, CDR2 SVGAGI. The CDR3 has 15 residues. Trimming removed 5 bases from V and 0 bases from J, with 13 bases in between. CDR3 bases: TGTGCCAGCAGTCGTTTTTTTTTAATGAACACTGAAGCTTTCTTT. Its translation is CASSRFFLMNTEAFF.

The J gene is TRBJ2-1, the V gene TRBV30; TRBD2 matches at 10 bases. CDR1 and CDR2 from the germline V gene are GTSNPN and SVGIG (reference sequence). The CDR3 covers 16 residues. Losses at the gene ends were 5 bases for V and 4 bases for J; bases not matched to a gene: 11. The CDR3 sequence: CAWVLPLAGVYNEQFF. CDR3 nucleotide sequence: TGTGCCTGGGTCCTCCCTCTAGCGGGAGTTTACAATGAGCAGTTCTTC.